What follows are 5 T cell receptor beta chains derived from one specimen sequenced in a study of Tregs in tolerant kidney transplant recipients. TCRdb's copy holds only in-frame clones and misses some; the assay was immunoSEQ multiplex PCR. This sample has 60,000 to 65,000 clones, with nearly 98% found just once. The sample in question was Tregs from blood, obtained before the transplant. The receptors derive from a human donor who received a combined kidney and bone marrow transplant.

The rearrangement uses TRBV6-5 and TRBJ1-5; TRBD1 might be the D (6 bases). Germline-derived CDR1 and CDR2 are MNHEY and SVGAGI. V was cut by 8 bases and J by 0 bases, with 11 bases left in between. This CDR3 contains 14 residues. The CDR3 spells CASSYRASNQPQHF. CDR3 nucleotide sequence: TGTGCCAGCTCGTACAGGGCTAGCAATCAGCCCCAGCATTTT.

The chain uses TRBV12-5 and TRBJ2-3; D is ambiguous. The CDR3 loop spans 13 amino acids. Germline V gene lookup returns CDR1 LGHNT and CDR2 FRNRAP. Trimming stripped 6 bases from V and 4 bases from J, with 11 bases between. The CDR3 DNA follows: TGTGCTAGTGGAATCGGTCTAGCAGATACGCAGTATTTT. Its protein is CASGIGLADTQYF.

The chain is built from TRBV11-2 and TRBJ2-3, with 9 bases aligning to TRBD2. The CDR3 is made up of 16 amino acids. In germline, CDR1 is SGHAT, CDR2 FQNNGV. The J segment lost 0 bases and the V segment lost 4 bases, leaving 5 bases of the junction unmatched. CDR3 nucleotides: TGTGCCAGCAGCTACGGGACTAGCACCAGCACAGATACGCAGTATTTT. Amino acids: CASSYGTSTSTDTQYF.

The chain links TRBV7-8 to TRBJ2-3; 8 bases fit TRBD2. CDR3 length: 19 amino acids. The V segment lost 3 bases and the J segment 0 bases; nucleotides outside the gene matches: 14. Germline V lookup: CDR1 SGHVS, CDR2 FQNEAQ. This CDR3 reads CASSFPERERRASTDTQYF. Here the CDR3 DNA reads TGTGCCAGCAGCTTTCCCGAGCGGGAGAGACGAGCTAGCACAGATACGCAGTATTTT.

The chain couples TRBV19 to TRBJ1-5; D ambiguous. There are 15 residues in the CDR3. Germline CDR1 reads LNHDA; CDR2 reads SQIVND (reference sequence). V was clipped by 4 bases and J by 4 bases, with 14 bases between them. Written as DNA, the CDR3 is TGTGCCAGTAGTACCTCACGGGTGGAGAATCAGCCCCAGCATTTT. It specifies CASSTSRVENQPQHF.